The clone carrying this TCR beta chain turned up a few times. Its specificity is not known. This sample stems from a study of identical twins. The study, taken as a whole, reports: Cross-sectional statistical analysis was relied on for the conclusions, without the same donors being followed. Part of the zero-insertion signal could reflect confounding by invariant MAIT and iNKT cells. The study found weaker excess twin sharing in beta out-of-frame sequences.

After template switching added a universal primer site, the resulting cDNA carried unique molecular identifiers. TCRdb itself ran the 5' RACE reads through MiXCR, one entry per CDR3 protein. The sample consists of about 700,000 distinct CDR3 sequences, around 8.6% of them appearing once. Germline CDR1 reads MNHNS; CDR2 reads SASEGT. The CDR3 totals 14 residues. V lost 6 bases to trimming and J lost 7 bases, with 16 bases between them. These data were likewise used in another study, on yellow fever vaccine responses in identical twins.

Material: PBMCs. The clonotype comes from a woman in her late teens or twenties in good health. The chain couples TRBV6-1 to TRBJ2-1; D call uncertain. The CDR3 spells CASRIDRSRNEQFF. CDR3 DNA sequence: TGTGCCAGCAGGATAGATCGGTCGCGGAATGAGCAGTTCTTC.